Following are 3 T cell receptor beta chains from one sample sequenced in a study of CD8 T cells in Susac syndrome. Random hexamers were used to reverse transcribe roughly 0.5 to 1 ug of RNA. TCRdb reprocessed the immunoSEQ multiplex PCR reads via MiXCR and lists one record per CDR3 protein. The sample records some 110,000 distinct CDR3 sequences, more than 90% being singletons. The material sequenced was CD4+ T cells from PBMCs. All receptors come from a human donor in good health.

V usage is TRBV5-1 and J usage is TRBJ2-3; 12 positions match TRBD2. The germline gives CDR1 SGHRS, CDR2 YFSETQ. The J segment lost 2 bases and the V segment lost 3 bases, leaving 4 bases of the junction unmatched. There are 16 residues in the CDR3. The CDR3 here is CASSSGTSGFTDTQYF. CDR3 sequence (DNA): TGCGCCAGCAGCTCCGGGACTAGCGGGTTCACAGATACGCAGTATTTT.

This chain uses TRBV21-1 with TRBJ1-5; the DNA was not compared with TRBD1, the D call given in the table. TRBV21-1 is described as a pseudogene. The CDR3 has 18 amino acids. CDR3 DNA sequence: TGTGCCAGCAGCCTCCCGTACGGGACAGGGATCGGCAATCAGCCCCAGCATTTT. It is translated as CASSLPYGTGIGNQPQHF.

The gene calls are TRBV10-1 and TRBJ2-2; no reliable D call. CDR1 and CDR2 (germline): WNHNN, SYGVQD (reference sequence). Trimming left V 5 bases short and J 0 bases short, with 10 bases between. The CDR3 sequence is 15 residues long. The CDR3 region has the DNA TGCGCCAGCAGTAGGTCGGACGCGAACACCGGGGAGCTGTTTTTT. Protein: CASSRSDANTGELFF.